This T cell receptor beta chain was identified in a study of T cell changes during pregnancy in multiple sclerosis. The germline V gene encodes CDR1 SGHRS and CDR2 YFSETQ. The CDR3 covers 15 residues. V lost 0 bases to trimming and J lost 7 bases, with 13 bases between them. Sequencing was performed with immunoSEQ multiplex PCR; in TCRdb, only in-frame clones are kept and a portion is missing. The table shows over 50,000 clones, with around 92% occurring only once. The rearrangement links TRBV5-1 to TRBJ2-2; tentative D call: TRBD1 (5 bases). The receptor was derived from a female donor with multiple sclerosis, enrolled in a pregnancy study. The starting material was CD4+ T cells from peripheral blood mononuclear cells, obtained in the third trimester of pregnancy. The CDR3 coding sequence is TGCGCCAGCAGCTTGGGCCAGGGCGCGATCGGGGAGCTGTTTTTT. It specifies CASSLGQGAIGELFF.